Reported below is one T cell receptor (beta chain). The germline V and J ends were trimmed by 5 bases and 8 bases, with 16 bases remaining between them. The CDR3 runs 14 residues. Germline V gene data show CDR1 as LNHDA and CDR2 as SQIVND (reference sequence). The record originates from a study of OX40 agonist ivuxolimab in advanced cancers. Here immunoSEQ multiplex PCR was the method, and the copy in TCRdb shows in-frame clones only, minus some. The data hold about 73,000 clones, with around nine tenths observed a single time. The rearrangement links TRBV19 to TRBJ1-5; a weak D match, TRBD1 (5 bases). The sample consisted of CD4+ or CD8+ T cells sorted from blood, taken in a trial of the OX40 agonist ivuxolimab. This clonotype was obtained from an adult with an advanced solid tumor such as melanoma, head and neck, liver or kidney cancer. CDR3 nucleotide sequence: TGTGCCAGTAGTGCTTCCGGGGCGGGGGAGCCCCAGCATTTT. Translated: CASSASGAGEPQHF.